The 2 T cell receptor beta chains listed next were all sequenced from one sample in a study of identifying expanded T cells in peripheral blood. Assay used: immunoSEQ multiplex PCR; TCRdb lists only in-frame clones, some missing. The sample shows some 120,000 clones, roughly 80% of them seen only once. Sample: blood. The receptors here all came from a person aged 18-70 years in good health.

This sequence joins TRBV29-1 and TRBJ1-5; D perhaps matches TRBD1 (6 bases). CDR3 length: 13 amino acids. The germline gives CDR1 SQVTM, CDR2 ANQGSEA. V dropped 1 base and J dropped 6 bases, with 10 bases sitting between them. The CDR3 nucleotides are TGCAGCGTTGAAGGGGGGCGCGGTCAGCCCCAGCATTTT. Protein sequence: CSVEGGRGQPQHF.

The chain recombines TRBV5-4 with TRBJ1-4; D possibly corresponds to TRBD1 (6 bases). The V gene's germline CDR1 is SGHNT and CDR2 YYREEE (reference sequence). The germline V and J ends were trimmed by 0 bases and 8 bases, with 11 bases remaining between them. The CDR3 covers 14 residues. CDR3 nucleotides: TGTGCCAGCAGCTTGGGCTACAGGGAAGAAAAACTGTTTTTT. Translating gives CASSLGYREEKLFF.